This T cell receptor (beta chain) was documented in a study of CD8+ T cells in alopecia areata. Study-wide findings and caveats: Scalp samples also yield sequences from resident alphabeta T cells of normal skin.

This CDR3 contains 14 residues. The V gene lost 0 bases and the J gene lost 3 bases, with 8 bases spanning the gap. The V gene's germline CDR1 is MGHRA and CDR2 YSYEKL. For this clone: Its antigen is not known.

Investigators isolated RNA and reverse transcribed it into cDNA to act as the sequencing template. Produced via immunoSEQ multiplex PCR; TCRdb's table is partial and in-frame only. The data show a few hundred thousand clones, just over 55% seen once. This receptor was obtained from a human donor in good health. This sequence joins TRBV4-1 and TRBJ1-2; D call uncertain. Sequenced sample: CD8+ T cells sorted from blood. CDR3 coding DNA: TGCGCCAGCAGCCAAGAAAGGGCGGACTATGGCTACACCTTC. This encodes CASSQERADYGYTF.